This T cell receptor (beta chain) was identified during a study of spatial heterogeneity in lung cancer (dated by TCRdb to about 2019). Study-wide context: Beta-chain transcripts were consistently detected in greater numbers than alpha-chain transcripts, which likely reflects a higher abundance of beta-chain transcripts. In the raw uncorrected reads, each unique combination of TCR and UMI appeared on average more than ten times. TCR alpha and beta repertoires were quantitatively compared across multiple tumor regions, matched nontumor lung and blood in non-small cell lung cancer. TCR repertoire features were related to nonsynonymous mutation counts determined by whole-exome sequencing of tumor tissue. Both alpha and beta chains were TCR-sequenced in samples taken at surgery, namely 220 tumor regions, fewer than 85 matched nontumor lung samples and approximately 51 PBMC samples. The investigation overall reported the following: Additional single-cell paired TCR alpha and beta sequencing was considered necessary to confirm, at a functional level, the hypothesis that regional TCRs recognize regional mutations. Ubiquitous expanded tumor TCRs showed up in blood more often at tumor resection than at routine follow-up.

The CDR3 runs 12 residues from the cysteine to the phenylalanine. The sequence is cut down to CDR3 DNA, 36 bases in frame from base 1. This clonotype was picked up many times. The antigen it binds to is not known. Base qualities are missing; no much larger clone stands one base away. Library construction relied on 5' RACE. Sequenced on a NextSeq 500. The TCR library protocol attached a unique molecular identifier to each TCR cDNA molecule to allow correction of PCR and sequencing errors. As for the authors' bioinformatics: TCR identification, UMI-based error correction and CDR3 extraction were all carried out with Decombinator tools. TCRs above a frequency of 2 per 1,000, corresponding to the top 1% of the tumor frequency distribution, were defined as expanded. Renyi diversity was computed with the R vegan package after each repertoire had been subsampled 100 times to 5,000 TCRs. To build CDR3 similarity networks, amino acid triplet string-kernel similarity was used, and CDR3s were connected when their pairwise similarity was above 0.82. TCRdb's own reprocessing of the public reads used fastp at Q25 and MiXCR and kept productive beta chains. Every distinct CDR3 protein forms one entry, paired with its most common genes and DNA. The V and J calls, along with clone size, are taken from TCRdb and not from the paper's own processing. The sample table holds roughly 39,000 distinct CDR3 sequences, of which around 5.8% were seen once. Roughly 11% of the sample belongs to the ten largest clones.

What this sample's time point label stands for: sample taken at primary tumor resection. TCR sequencing used whole RNA extracted from tumor and nontumor lung tissue, or from cryopreserved PBMC samples, without cell sorting. The donors were 60 to 80 patients from the lung TRACERx cohort who had early-stage, untreated non-small cell lung cancer. Only patients with enough RNA available from two or more tumor regions were chosen for TCR sequencing. The clonotype originates from a male donor with early-stage non-small cell lung cancer. In this chain, TRBV12-3 or TRBV12-4 is recombined with TRBJ2-4, with no D gene named confidently. This material consisted of PBMCs, taken at surgery. The nucleotide sequence is given as TGTGCTGTAGCTAATACCAAAAACATTCAGTACTTC. It specifies CAVANTKNIQYF.